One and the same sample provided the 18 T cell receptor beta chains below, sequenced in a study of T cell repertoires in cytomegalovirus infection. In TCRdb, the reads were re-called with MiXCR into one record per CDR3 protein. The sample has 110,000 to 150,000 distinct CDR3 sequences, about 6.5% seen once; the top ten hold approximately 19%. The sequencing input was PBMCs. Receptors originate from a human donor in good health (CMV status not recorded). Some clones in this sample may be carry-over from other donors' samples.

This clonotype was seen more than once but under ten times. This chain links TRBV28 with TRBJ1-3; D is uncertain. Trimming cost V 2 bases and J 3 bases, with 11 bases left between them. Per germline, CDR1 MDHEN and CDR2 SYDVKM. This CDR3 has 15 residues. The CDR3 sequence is CASSLPQPVGNTIYF. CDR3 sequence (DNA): TGTGCCAGCAGTTTACCCCAGCCGGTTGGAAACACCATATATTTT.

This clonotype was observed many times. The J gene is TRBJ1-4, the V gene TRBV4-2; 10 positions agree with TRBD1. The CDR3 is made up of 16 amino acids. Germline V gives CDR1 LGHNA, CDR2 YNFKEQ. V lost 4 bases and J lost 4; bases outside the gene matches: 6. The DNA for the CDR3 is TGTGCCAGCAGCCCCCGGGACAGGGGCGATAATGAAAAACTGTTTTTT. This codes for CASSPRDRGDNEKLFF.

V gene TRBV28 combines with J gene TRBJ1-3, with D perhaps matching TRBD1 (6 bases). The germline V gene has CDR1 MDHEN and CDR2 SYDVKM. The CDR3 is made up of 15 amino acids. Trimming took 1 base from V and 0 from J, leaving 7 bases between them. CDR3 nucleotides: TGTGCCAGCAGTTTATTGACAGGCTCTGGAAACACCATATATTTT. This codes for CASSLLTGSGNTIYF.

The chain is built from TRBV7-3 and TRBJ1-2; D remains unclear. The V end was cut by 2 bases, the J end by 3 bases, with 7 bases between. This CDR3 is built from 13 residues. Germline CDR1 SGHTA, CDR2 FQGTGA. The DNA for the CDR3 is TGTGCCAGCAGCTTAGGGCAGTACTATGGCTACACCTTC. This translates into CASSLGQYYGYTF.

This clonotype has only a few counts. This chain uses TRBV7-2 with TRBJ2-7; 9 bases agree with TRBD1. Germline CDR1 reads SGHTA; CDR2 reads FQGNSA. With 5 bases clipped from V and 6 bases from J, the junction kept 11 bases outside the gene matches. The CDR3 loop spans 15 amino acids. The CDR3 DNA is TGTGCCAGCAGCCCCTTATTGGGGACAGGGAGCGAGCAGTACTTC. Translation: CASSPLLGTGSEQYF.

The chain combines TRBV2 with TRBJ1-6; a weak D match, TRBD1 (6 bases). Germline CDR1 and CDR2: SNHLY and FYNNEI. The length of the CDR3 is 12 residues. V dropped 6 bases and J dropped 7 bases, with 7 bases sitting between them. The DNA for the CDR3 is TGTGCCAGCAGAGGGGGGAATTCACCCCTCCACTTT. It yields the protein CASRGGNSPLHF.

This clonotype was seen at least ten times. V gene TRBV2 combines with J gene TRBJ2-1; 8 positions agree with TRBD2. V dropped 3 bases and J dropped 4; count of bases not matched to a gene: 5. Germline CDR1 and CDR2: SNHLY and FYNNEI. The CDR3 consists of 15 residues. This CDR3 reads CASSDATGGYNEQFF. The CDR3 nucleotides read TGTGCCAGCAGTGACGCGACGGGGGGGTACAATGAGCAGTTCTTC.

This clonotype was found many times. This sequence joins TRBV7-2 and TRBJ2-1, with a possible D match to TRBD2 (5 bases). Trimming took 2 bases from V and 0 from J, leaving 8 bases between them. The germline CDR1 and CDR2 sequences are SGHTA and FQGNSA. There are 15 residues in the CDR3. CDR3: CASSLSSLSYNEQFF. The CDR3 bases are TGTGCCAGCAGCTTATCTAGCCTCTCCTACAATGAGCAGTTCTTC. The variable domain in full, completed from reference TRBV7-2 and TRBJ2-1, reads GAGVSQSPSNKVTEKGKDVELRCDPISGHTALYWYRQSLGQGLEFLIYFQGNSAPDKSGLPSDRFSAERTGGSVSTLTIQRTQQEDSAVYLCASSLSSLSYNEQFFGPGTRLTVL.

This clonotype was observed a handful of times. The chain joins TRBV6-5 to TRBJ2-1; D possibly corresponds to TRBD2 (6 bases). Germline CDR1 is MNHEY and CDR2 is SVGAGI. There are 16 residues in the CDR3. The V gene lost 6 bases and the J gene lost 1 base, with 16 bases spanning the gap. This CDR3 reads CASRGSGTRSYNEQFF. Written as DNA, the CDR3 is TGTGCCAGCAGAGGGTCTGGGACTCGATCCTACAATGAGCAGTTCTTC.

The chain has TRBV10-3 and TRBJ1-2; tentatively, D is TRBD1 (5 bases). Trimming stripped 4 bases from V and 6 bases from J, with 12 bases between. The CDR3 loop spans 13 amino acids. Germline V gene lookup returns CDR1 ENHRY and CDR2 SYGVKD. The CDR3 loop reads CAISGRGRDGYTF. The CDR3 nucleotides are TGTGCCATCAGTGGGAGGGGACGGGATGGCTACACCTTC.

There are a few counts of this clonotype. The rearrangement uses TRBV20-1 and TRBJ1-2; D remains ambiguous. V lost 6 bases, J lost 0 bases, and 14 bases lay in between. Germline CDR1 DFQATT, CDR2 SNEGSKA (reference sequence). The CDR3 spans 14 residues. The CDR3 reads CSALWADTNYGYTF. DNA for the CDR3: TGCAGTGCCCTATGGGCGGATACTAACTATGGCTACACCTTC.

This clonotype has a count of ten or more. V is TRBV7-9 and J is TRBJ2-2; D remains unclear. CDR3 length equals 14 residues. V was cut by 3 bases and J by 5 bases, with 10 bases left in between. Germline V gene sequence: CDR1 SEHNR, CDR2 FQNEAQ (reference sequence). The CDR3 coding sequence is TGTGCCAGCAGCTTTGGTGCGGAGACCGGGGAGCTGTTTTTT. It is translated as CASSFGAETGELFF.

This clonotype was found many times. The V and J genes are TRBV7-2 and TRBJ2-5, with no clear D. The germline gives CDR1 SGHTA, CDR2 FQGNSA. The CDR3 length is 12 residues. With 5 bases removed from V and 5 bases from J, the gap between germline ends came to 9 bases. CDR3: CASSPAVETQYF. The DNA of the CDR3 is TGTGCCAGCAGCCCAGCAGTGGAGACCCAGTACTTC.

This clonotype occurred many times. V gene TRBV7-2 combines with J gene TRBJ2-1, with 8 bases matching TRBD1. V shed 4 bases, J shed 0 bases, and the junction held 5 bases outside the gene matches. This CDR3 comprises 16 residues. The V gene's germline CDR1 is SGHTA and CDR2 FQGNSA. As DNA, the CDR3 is TGTGCCAGCAGCTCGAGTGGGACAGGCTCCTACAATGAGCAGTTCTTC. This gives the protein CASSSSGTGSYNEQFF. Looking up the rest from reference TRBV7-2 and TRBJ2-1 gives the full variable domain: GAGVSQSPSNKVTEKGKDVELRCDPISGHTALYWYRQSLGQGLEFLIYFQGNSAPDKSGLPSDRFSAERTGGSVSTLTIQRTQQEDSAVYLCASSSSGTGSYNEQFFGPGTRLTVL.

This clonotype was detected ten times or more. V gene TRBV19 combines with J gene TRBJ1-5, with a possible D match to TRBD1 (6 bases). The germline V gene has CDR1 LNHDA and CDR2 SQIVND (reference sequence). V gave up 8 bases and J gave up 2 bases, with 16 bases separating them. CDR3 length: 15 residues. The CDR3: CASAQGGLRNQPQHF. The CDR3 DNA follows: TGTGCCAGTGCACAGGGAGGATTACGCAATCAGCCCCAGCATTTT.

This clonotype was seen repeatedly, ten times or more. As DNA, the CDR3 is TGTGCCAGCAGCCCGGGGGCAGGGCGATTGAACACTGAAGCTTTCTTT. It specifies CASSPGAGRLNTEAFF. The chain uses TRBV7-2 and TRBJ1-1; D perhaps matches TRBD1 (6 bases). V dropped 5 bases and J dropped 0 bases, with 16 bases sitting between them. The CDR3 runs to 16 residues. CDR1 is SGHTA, CDR2 FQGNSA, per germline.

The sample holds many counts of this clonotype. The CDR3 DNA reads as TGTGCCAGCAGTTTTACCCCCGGGACAGGGGGTGCCAATGAGCAGTTCTTC. Its translation: CASSFTPGTGGANEQFF. The chain links TRBV6-2 or TRBV6-3 to TRBJ2-1; TRBD1 matches 11 bases. This CDR3 comprises 17 residues. The V segment lost 4 bases and the J segment 6 bases; nucleotides outside the gene matches: 11. Germline-derived CDR1 and CDR2 are MNHEY and SVGEGT.

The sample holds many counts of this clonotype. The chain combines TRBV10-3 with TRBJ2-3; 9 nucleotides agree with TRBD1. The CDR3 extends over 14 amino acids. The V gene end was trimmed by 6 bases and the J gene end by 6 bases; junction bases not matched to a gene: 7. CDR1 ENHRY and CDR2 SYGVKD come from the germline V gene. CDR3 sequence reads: CAISSDRGTDTQYF. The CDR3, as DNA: TGTGCCATCAGCTCGGACAGGGGTACGGATACGCAGTATTTT.